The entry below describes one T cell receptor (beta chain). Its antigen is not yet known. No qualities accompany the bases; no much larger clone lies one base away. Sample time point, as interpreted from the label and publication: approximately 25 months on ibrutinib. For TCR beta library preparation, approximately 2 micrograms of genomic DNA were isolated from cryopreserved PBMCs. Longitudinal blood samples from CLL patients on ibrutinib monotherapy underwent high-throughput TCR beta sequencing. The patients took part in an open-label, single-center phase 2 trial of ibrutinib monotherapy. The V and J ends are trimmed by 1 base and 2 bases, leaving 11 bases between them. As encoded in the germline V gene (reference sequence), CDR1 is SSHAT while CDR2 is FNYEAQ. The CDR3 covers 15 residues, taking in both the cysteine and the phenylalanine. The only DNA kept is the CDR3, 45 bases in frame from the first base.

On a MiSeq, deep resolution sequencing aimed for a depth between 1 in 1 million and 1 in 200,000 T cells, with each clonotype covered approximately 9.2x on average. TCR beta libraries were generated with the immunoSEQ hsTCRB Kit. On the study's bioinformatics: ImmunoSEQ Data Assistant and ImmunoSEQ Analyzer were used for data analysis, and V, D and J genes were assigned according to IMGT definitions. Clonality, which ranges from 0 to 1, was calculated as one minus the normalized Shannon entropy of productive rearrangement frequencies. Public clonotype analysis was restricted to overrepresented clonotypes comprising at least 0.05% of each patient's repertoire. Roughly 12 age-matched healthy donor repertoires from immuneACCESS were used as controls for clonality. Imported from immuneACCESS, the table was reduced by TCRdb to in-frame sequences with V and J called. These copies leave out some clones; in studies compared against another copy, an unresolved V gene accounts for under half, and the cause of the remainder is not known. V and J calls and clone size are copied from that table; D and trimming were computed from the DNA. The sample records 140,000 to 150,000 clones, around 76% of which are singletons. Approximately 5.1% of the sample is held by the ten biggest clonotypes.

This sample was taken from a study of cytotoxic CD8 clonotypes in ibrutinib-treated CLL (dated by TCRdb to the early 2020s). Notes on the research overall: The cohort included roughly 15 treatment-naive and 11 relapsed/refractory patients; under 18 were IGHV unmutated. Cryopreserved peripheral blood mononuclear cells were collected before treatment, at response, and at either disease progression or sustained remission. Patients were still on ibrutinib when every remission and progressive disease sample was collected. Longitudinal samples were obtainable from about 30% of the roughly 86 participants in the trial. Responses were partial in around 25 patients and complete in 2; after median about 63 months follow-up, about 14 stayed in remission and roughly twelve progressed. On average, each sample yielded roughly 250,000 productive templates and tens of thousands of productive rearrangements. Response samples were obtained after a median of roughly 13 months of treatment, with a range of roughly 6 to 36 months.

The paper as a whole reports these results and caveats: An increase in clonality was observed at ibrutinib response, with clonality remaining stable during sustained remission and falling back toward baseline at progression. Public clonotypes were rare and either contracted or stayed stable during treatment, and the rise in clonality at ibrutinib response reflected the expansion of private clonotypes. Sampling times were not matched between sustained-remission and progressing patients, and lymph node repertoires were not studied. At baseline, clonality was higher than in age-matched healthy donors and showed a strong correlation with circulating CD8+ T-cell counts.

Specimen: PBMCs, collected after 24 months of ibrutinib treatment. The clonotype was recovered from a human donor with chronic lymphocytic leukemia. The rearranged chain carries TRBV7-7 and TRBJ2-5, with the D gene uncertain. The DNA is TGTGCCAGCAGCTTAGGTGCAGGCCAACAAGAGACCCAGTACTTC. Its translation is CASSLGAGQQETQYF.